These 11 T cell receptor beta chains were all obtained from the same sample, sequenced in a study of T-cell memory formation after mild COVID-19. Each CDR3 protein gets one entry after TCRdb re-called the 5' RACE reads with MiXCR. The sample records about 450,000 distinct CDR3 sequences, around a quarter being singletons. The sequenced sample was PBMCs or a T cell subset sorted from them (not recorded which). The receptor source for this set is an adult woman who had mild COVID-19 (a few samples of this study predate the infection). Cell type and time point are not known.

This clonotype was counted between two and nine times. CDR3 coding DNA: TGTGCCAGCAGTGAAATGGCTAGCGGGGGAAATGAGCAGTTCTTC. Amino acid sequence: CASSEMASGGNEQFF. This rearrangement joins TRBV2 to TRBJ2-1; TRBD2 matches at 10 bases. Germline CDR1 is SNHLY and CDR2 is FYNNEI. This CDR3 region has 15 residues. The trim removed 2 bases at V and 7 bases at J, leaving 5 bases unmatched.

The V gene is TRBV4-3, the J gene TRBJ2-3; TRBD2 agrees at 8 bases. Germline values: CDR1 LGHNA, CDR2 YSLEER. This CDR3 is 17 amino acids long. Losses at the gene ends were 2 bases for V and 5 bases for J; bases not matched to a gene: 12. The CDR3 loop reads CASSQPLGGRSGDTQYF. Written as DNA, the CDR3 is TGCGCCAGCAGCCAACCACTGGGCGGGAGGTCGGGAGATACGCAGTATTTT.

This sequence joins TRBV7-6 and TRBJ2-7; D ambiguous. The CDR3 spans 13 residues. Germline V lookup: CDR1 SGHVS, CDR2 FNYEAQ. Deletions cut 1 base from V and 7 bases from J, with 11 bases between. CDR3 in amino acids: CASSLGVAMEQYF. CDR3 coding DNA: TGTGCCAGCAGCTTAGGGGTTGCAATGGAGCAGTACTTC.

This clonotype was seen only a few times. This chain joins TRBV5-1 and TRBJ2-1; D gene unclear. This CDR3 is 13 amino acids long. The V gene lost 0 bases and the J gene lost 11 bases, with 12 bases spanning the gap. Germline values: CDR1 SGHRS, CDR2 YFSETQ. Here the CDR3 DNA reads TGCGCCAGCAGCTTGGGTCCCCGCGGTAAGCAGTTCTTC. It codes for CASSLGPRGKQFF.

The V gene is TRBV7-2, the J gene TRBJ1-4; 11 nucleotides align to TRBD1. Trimming at V came to 5 bases and at J to 6 bases, leaving 8 bases not matched to a gene. The CDR3 is made up of 16 amino acids. The V gene's germline CDR1 is SGHTA and CDR2 FQGNSA. The CDR3 protein is CASSATRDRGDEKLFF. The CDR3 nucleotides read TGTGCCAGCAGCGCCACTCGGGACAGGGGGGATGAAAAACTGTTTTTT.

This clonotype was seen a handful of times. The rearrangement links TRBV29-1 to TRBJ1-1, with 10 bases aligning to TRBD1. From germline, CDR1 is SQVTM and CDR2 ANQGSEA. The J segment lost 5 bases and the V segment lost 6 bases, leaving 6 bases of the junction unmatched. This CDR3 contains 13 residues. CDR3 in DNA: TGCAGCGTAAGACAGGGGGCCGGGACTGAAGCTTTCTTT. The encoded protein is CSVRQGAGTEAFF. The full variable domain, in which reference TRBV29-1 and TRBJ1-1 provide the parts outside the CDR3, is SAVISQKPSRDICQRGTSLTIQCQVDSQVTMMFWYRQQPGQSLTLIATANQGSEATYESGFVIDKFPISRPNLTFSTLTVSNMSPEDSSIYLCSVRQGAGTEAFFGQGTRLTVV.

This chain connects TRBV12-3 or TRBV12-4 to TRBJ2-7; 16 positions match TRBD2. Losses at the gene ends were 5 bases for V and 0 bases for J; bases not matched to a gene: 10. The CDR3 extends over 19 amino acids. The CDR3 DNA sequence: TGTGCCAGCAGTCCGCCCGGGACTAGCGGGAGGGGTTACTCCTACGAGCAGTACTTC. This codes for CASSPPGTSGRGYSYEQYF.

The V gene is TRBV10-3, the J gene TRBJ2-5; 12 nucleotides agree with TRBD2. This CDR3 comprises 17 residues. From germline, CDR1 is ENHRY and CDR2 SYGVKD. Trimming cost V 4 bases and J 0 bases; bases outside gene matches: 6. This CDR3 is CAISGLAGGLYQETQYF. The CDR3 coding sequence is TGTGCCATCAGTGGTCTAGCGGGGGGGCTGTACCAAGAGACCCAGTACTTC.

This clonotype occurred a few times. The chain links TRBV7-3 to TRBJ1-1, with 12 bases matching TRBD1. CDR1 and CDR2 from the germline V gene are SGHTA and FQGTGA. This CDR3 spans 14 amino acids. J was trimmed by 6 bases and V by 6 bases; bases with no gene match: 5. Here the CDR3 reads CASRPGQGAPEAFF. The CDR3 DNA reads TGTGCCAGCAGGCCGGGACAGGGGGCCCCTGAAGCTTTCTTT.

This clonotype was recorded a few times. The genes are TRBV6-2 or TRBV6-3 and TRBJ2-5; 7 nucleotides agree with TRBD2. Germline V gene data show CDR1 as MNHEY and CDR2 as SVGEGT. This CDR3 contains 17 residues. Trimming took 2 bases from V and 7 from J; bases not matched to a gene: 16. The CDR3 loop is CASSYEGAGVFFGTQYF. CDR3 nucleotides: TGTGCCAGCAGTTACGAGGGTGCGGGGGTGTTCTTTGGGACCCAGTACTTC.

Here the CDR3 reads CATSRSATSAYEQYF. CDR3 bases: TGTGCCACCAGCAGGAGTGCGACTAGCGCCTACGAGCAGTACTTC. This sequence joins TRBV15 and TRBJ2-7, with 8 nucleotides matching TRBD2. Germline assignment: CDR1 LNHNV and CDR2 YYDKDF (reference sequence). After removal of 3 bases from V and 2 bases from J, the junction contained 6 bases not matched to a gene. The CDR3 length is 15 residues.